Following are 3 T cell receptor beta chains from one sample sequenced in a study of blood T cell repertoires in COVID-19. Generated by immunoSEQ multiplex PCR, the TCRdb table keeps only in-frame clones and is missing some. The sample lists 150,000 to 200,000 clones; around 75% were seen once. Sequenced: peripheral blood. The source of these receptors is an elderly woman with acute or convalescent COVID-19.

The V call is TRBV6-1, the J call TRBJ1-2; 11 bases align to TRBD1. Germline loops: CDR1 MNHNS, CDR2 SASEGT. This CDR3 is built from 15 residues. Trimming took 3 bases from V and 8 from J; bases not matched to a gene: 8. The CDR3 spells CASSDRWGTGGGYTF. The CDR3 DNA sequence: TGTGCCAGCAGTGACCGATGGGGGACAGGGGGAGGCTACACCTTC.

The chain is built from TRBV9 and TRBJ2-7; D is perhaps TRBD1 (5 bases). The ends were cut back, 0 bases at V and 6 bases at J, with 10 bases in the middle. The CDR3 is 13 residues long. Germline CDR1 SGDLS, CDR2 YYNGEE. This CDR3 reads CASSVVIGAEQYF. In DNA form, the CDR3 reads TGTGCCAGCAGCGTAGTGATTGGGGCCGAGCAGTACTTC.

This rearrangement joins TRBV6-5 to TRBJ2-2; TRBD1 matches at 9 bases. J was trimmed by 9 bases and V by 8 bases; bases with no gene match: 4. CDR3 length equals 12 residues. Per the germline V gene, CDR1 is MNHEY and CDR2 is SVGAGI. The DNA for the CDR3 is TGTGCCAGCGGAACAGGGGGCAGGGAGCTGTTTTTT. Translated: CASGTGGRELFF.